These T cell receptor beta chains were read from a single sample in a study of human T cells and chemical hapten exposure. MiXCR, run by TCRdb on the RACE reads, gives a single entry per CDR3 protein. Of 250,000 or so distinct CDR3 sequences in the sample, just under 8% are singletons; the top ten hold about 1.1%. This specimen consisted of whole blood, obtained in connection with sensitization to the hapten diphenylcyclopropenone (DPC). These receptors were collected from a man younger than 30 with alopecia areata. Some clones in this sample may be carry-over from other donors' samples. Each CDR3 is given with its conserved first and last residue. D genes are given only for firm matches. Size is omitted from some rows. Given values are once, few, many or a class for expanded clones.

j_gene: TRBJ2-1; len: 15; v_gene: TRBV5-1; d_gene: -; abundance: few; CDR3aa: CASSLELEDSGEQFF; CDR3nt: TGCGCCAGCAGCTTGGAGCTAGAGGATAGTGGTGAGCAGTTCTTC
j_gene: TRBJ2-2; len: 13; v_gene: TRBV29-1; d_gene: -; abundance: -; CDR3aa: CSVEGTNTGEMFF; CDR3nt: TGCAGCGTTGAAGGAACGAACACCGGGGAGATGTTTTTT
j_gene: TRBJ2-3; len: 15; v_gene: TRBV6-2/TRBV6-3; d_gene: -; abundance: -; CDR3aa: CASSSGSTSTDTQYF; CDR3nt: TGTGCCAGCAGTTCCGGGTCCACTAGCACAGATACGCAGTATTTT
j_gene: TRBJ1-5; len: 14; v_gene: TRBV6-5; d_gene: -; abundance: few; CDR3aa: CASSYLAGNQPQHF; CDR3nt: TGTGCCAGCAGTTATCTAGCGGGAAATCAGCCCCAGCATTTT
j_gene: TRBJ2-7; len: 14; v_gene: TRBV4-3; d_gene: -; abundance: -; CDR3aa: CASSQEWGAPEQYF; CDR3nt: TGCGCCAGCAGCCAAGAATGGGGAGCTCCCGAGCAGTACTTC
j_gene: TRBJ1-2; len: 15; v_gene: TRBV4-3; d_gene: TRBD1; abundance: few; CDR3aa: CASSQETGAHYGYTF; CDR3nt: TGCGCCAGCAGCCAAGAAACAGGGGCCCACTATGGCTACACCTTC
j_gene: TRBJ2-3; len: 14; v_gene: TRBV5-1; d_gene: -; abundance: -; CDR3aa: CASSLGEPTDTQYF; CDR3nt: TGCGCCAGCAGCTTGGGTGAGCCCACAGATACGCAGTATTTT
j_gene: TRBJ1-3; len: 15; v_gene: TRBV4-2; d_gene: TRBD1; abundance: few; CDR3aa: CASSSRQGLANTIYF; CDR3nt: TGTGCCAGCAGCTCCCGACAGGGGTTGGCAAACACCATATATTTT
j_gene: TRBJ2-3; len: 15; v_gene: TRBV11-2; d_gene: -; abundance: many; CDR3aa: CASSLEYSLPDTQYF; CDR3nt: TGTGCCAGCAGCTTAGAATATAGCCTCCCGGATACGCAGTATTTT
j_gene: TRBJ1-6; len: 16; v_gene: TRBV7-9; d_gene: -; abundance: -; CDR3aa: CASSPLVPGNNSPLHF; CDR3nt: TGTGCCAGCAGCCCACTCGTACCGGGGAATAATTCACCCCTCCACTTT
j_gene: TRBJ1-4; len: 15; v_gene: TRBV7-2; d_gene: -; abundance: -; CDR3aa: CASSLARGYSEKLFF; CDR3nt: TGTGCCAGCAGCTTAGCGAGGGGGTATAGCGAAAAACTGTTTTTT
j_gene: TRBJ2-3; len: 16; v_gene: TRBV7-2; d_gene: TRBD2; abundance: few; CDR3aa: CASSSLAGTSTDTQYF; CDR3nt: TGTGCCAGCAGCTCCCTAGCGGGGACTAGCACAGATACGCAGTATTTT
j_gene: TRBJ1-6; len: 16; v_gene: TRBV6-2/TRBV6-3; d_gene: -; abundance: -; CDR3aa: CASSYSPGQTNSPLHF; CDR3nt: TGTGCCAGCAGTTACTCCCCCGGGCAGACAAATTCACCCCTCCACTTT
j_gene: TRBJ1-2; len: 14; v_gene: TRBV12-3/TRBV12-4; d_gene: -; abundance: many; CDR3aa: CASSSRTDRYGYTF; CDR3nt: TGTGCCAGCAGTTCCCGGACAGACCGATATGGCTACACCTTC
j_gene: TRBJ1-1; len: 12; v_gene: TRBV29-1; d_gene: -; abundance: -; CDR3aa: CSGDLDNTEAFF; CDR3nt: TGCAGCGGGGATCTAGACAACACTGAAGCTTTCTTT
j_gene: TRBJ2-2; len: 12; v_gene: TRBV29-1; d_gene: TRBD1; abundance: many; CDR3aa: CSATGTGGKLFF; CDR3nt: TGCAGCGCTACCGGGACAGGGGGCAAGCTGTTTTTT
j_gene: TRBJ1-6; len: 14; v_gene: TRBV7-9; d_gene: -; abundance: many; CDR3aa: CASSLGLAHSPLHF; CDR3nt: TGTGCCAGCAGCTTAGGTCTGGCACATTCACCCCTCCACTTT
j_gene: TRBJ1-5; len: 14; v_gene: TRBV7-2; d_gene: -; abundance: few; CDR3aa: CASSLSGINQPQHF; CDR3nt: TGTGCCAGCAGCTTATCAGGGATCAATCAGCCCCAGCATTTT
j_gene: TRBJ2-7; len: 12; v_gene: TRBV7-9; d_gene: -; abundance: -; CDR3aa: CASKRGLREQYF; CDR3nt: TGTGCCAGCAAGAGGGGGTTGAGGGAGCAGTACTTC
j_gene: TRBJ1-4; len: 18; v_gene: TRBV4-1; d_gene: TRBD1; abundance: many; CDR3aa: CASSQHGGTGGTNEKLFF; CDR3nt: TGCGCCAGCAGCCAGCATGGGGGAACAGGGGGAACTAATGAAAAACTGTTTTTT
j_gene: TRBJ1-1; len: 16; v_gene: TRBV11-2; d_gene: -; abundance: few; CDR3aa: CASSLDSGWGYTEAFF; CDR3nt: TGTGCCAGCAGCTTAGATTCAGGGTGGGGATACACTGAAGCTTTCTTT
j_gene: TRBJ1-1; len: 14; v_gene: TRBV10-3; d_gene: -; abundance: few; CDR3aa: CAISESRVVTEAFF; CDR3nt: TGTGCCATCAGTGAGTCGAGGGTAGTCACTGAAGCTTTCTTT
j_gene: TRBJ2-1; len: 18; v_gene: TRBV7-6; d_gene: TRBD1; abundance: -; CDR3aa: CASTPGQGTPYLGNEQFF; CDR3nt: TGTGCCAGCACACCGGGACAGGGGACCCCTTATCTCGGCAATGAGCAGTTCTTC
j_gene: TRBJ1-4; len: 14; v_gene: TRBV10-2; d_gene: -; abundance: few; CDR3aa: CASSDGTANEKLFF; CDR3nt: TGCGCCAGCAGTGACGGGACGGCAAATGAAAAACTGTTTTTT
j_gene: TRBJ2-3; len: 16; v_gene: TRBV29-1; d_gene: -; abundance: many; CDR3aa: CSVVVGTSGYTDTQYF; CDR3nt: TGCAGCGTGGTGGTGGGTACAAGTGGATACACAGATACGCAGTATTTT
j_gene: TRBJ2-5; len: 14; v_gene: TRBV6-5; d_gene: -; abundance: -; CDR3aa: CASESTGRQETQYF; CDR3nt: TGTGCCAGCGAGAGTACGGGGCGGCAGGAGACCCAGTACTTC
j_gene: TRBJ1-1; len: 14; v_gene: TRBV7-2; d_gene: -; abundance: -; CDR3aa: CASSEGPLNTEAFF; CDR3nt: TGTGCCAGCAGCGAGGGGCCGTTGAACACTGAAGCTTTCTTT
j_gene: TRBJ1-1; len: 16; v_gene: TRBV6-5; d_gene: TRBD1; abundance: many; CDR3aa: CASSYGAGGLRTEAFF; CDR3nt: TGTGCCAGCAGTTACGGGGCAGGGGGTTTGCGAACTGAAGCTTTCTTT
j_gene: TRBJ1-1; len: 15; v_gene: TRBV27; d_gene: -; abundance: few; CDR3aa: CASSLSAGLNTEAFF; CDR3nt: TGTGCCAGCAGTTTATCGGCAGGGCTGAACACTGAAGCTTTCTTT
j_gene: TRBJ1-1; len: 15; v_gene: TRBV3-1; d_gene: -; abundance: -; CDR3aa: CASSQDPTGNTEAFF; CDR3nt: TGTGCCAGCAGCCAAGACCCCACAGGGAACACTGAAGCTTTCTTT
j_gene: TRBJ2-7; len: 15; v_gene: TRBV6-2/TRBV6-3; d_gene: -; abundance: many; CDR3aa: CASSYPTRGPYEQYF; CDR3nt: TGTGCCAGCAGTTACCCCACCCGCGGGCCCTACGAGCAGTACTTC
j_gene: TRBJ2-4; len: 14; v_gene: TRBV20-1; d_gene: -; abundance: few; CDR3aa: CSAPGGLAKNIQYF; CDR3nt: TGCAGTGCTCCGGGGGGCCTAGCCAAAAACATTCAGTACTTC
j_gene: TRBJ1-4; len: 14; v_gene: TRBV4-2; d_gene: -; abundance: many; CDR3aa: CASSQALENEKLFF; CDR3nt: TGTGCCAGCAGCCAAGCCCTCGAGAATGAAAAACTGTTTTTT
j_gene: TRBJ2-1; len: 16; v_gene: TRBV10-3; d_gene: -; abundance: -; CDR3aa: CAISDSGLNSYNEQFF; CDR3nt: TGTGCCATCAGTGACTCAGGGCTGAACTCCTACAATGAGCAGTTCTTC
j_gene: TRBJ2-2; len: 12; v_gene: TRBV6-5; d_gene: -; abundance: few; CDR3aa: CASTGNTGELFF; CDR3nt: TGTGCCAGCACGGGGAACACCGGGGAGCTGTTTTTT
j_gene: TRBJ2-5; len: 13; v_gene: TRBV4-3; d_gene: -; abundance: few; CDR3aa: CASSQQGAETQYF; CDR3nt: TGCGCCAGCAGCCAGCAGGGCGCGGAGACCCAGTACTTC
j_gene: TRBJ2-5; len: 17; v_gene: TRBV2; d_gene: -; abundance: -; CDR3aa: CASSEAPGPRHQETQYF; CDR3nt: TGTGCCAGCAGTGAAGCCCCGGGCCCCCGTCACCAAGAGACCCAGTACTTC
j_gene: TRBJ2-7; len: 16; v_gene: TRBV6-2/TRBV6-3; d_gene: TRBD1; abundance: -; CDR3aa: CASRPPGTGTPYEQYF; CDR3nt: TGTGCCAGCAGACCCCCCGGGACAGGGACTCCCTACGAGCAGTACTTC
j_gene: TRBJ1-1; len: 14; v_gene: TRBV6-2/TRBV6-3; d_gene: -; abundance: few; CDR3aa: CASRTQGRGTEAFF; CDR3nt: TGTGCCAGCAGAACACAGGGAAGGGGAACTGAAGCTTTCTTT
j_gene: TRBJ2-6; len: 15; v_gene: TRBV7-9; d_gene: -; abundance: few; CDR3aa: CASSHGTGGANVLTF; CDR3nt: TGTGCCAGCAGTCATGGAACCGGTGGGGCCAACGTCCTGACTTTC
j_gene: TRBJ1-2; len: 15; v_gene: TRBV4-3; d_gene: -; abundance: many; CDR3aa: CASSQGVARLYGYTF; CDR3nt: TGCGCCAGCAGCCAAGGAGTCGCAAGACTCTATGGCTACACCTTC
j_gene: TRBJ2-1; len: 20; v_gene: TRBV7-9; d_gene: -; abundance: few; CDR3aa: CASCLGVPFTMSSTYNEQFF; CDR3nt: TGTGCCAGCTGTCTAGGGGTCCCTTTTACAATGAGCAGTACCTACAATGAGCAGTTCTTC